This T cell receptor (beta chain) was sequenced during a study of human T cells and chemical hapten exposure. Across the whole study: A patient group, mainly female, showed alopecia areata, totalis or universalis.

Time point described: pre-sensitization, week 0. Documented treatment: therapeutic diphenylcyclopropenone sensitization with weekly scalp DPC. This clonotype was counted ten times or more. TCRdb recomputed calls from the RACE reads with MiXCR, one row per CDR3 protein. The sample lists 350,000 to 450,000 distinct CDR3 sequences; 4% to 6% were seen once. In germline, CDR1 is GTSNPN, CDR2 SVGIG (reference sequence). V lost 7 bases, J lost 3 bases, and 2 bases stayed unmatched. The CDR3 contains 13 residues. Sequencing was performed on whole blood, taken in connection with sensitization to the hapten diphenylcyclopropenone (DPC). The chain couples TRBV30 to TRBJ2-3; TRBD2 agrees at 12 bases. This TCR was recovered from a woman between 50 and 59 years old with alopecia areata. Some clones in this sample may be carry-over from other donors' samples. CDR3 nucleotide sequence: TGTGCCTTGACTAGCGGGAGTACAGATACGCAGTATTTT. This encodes CALTSGSTDTQYF.